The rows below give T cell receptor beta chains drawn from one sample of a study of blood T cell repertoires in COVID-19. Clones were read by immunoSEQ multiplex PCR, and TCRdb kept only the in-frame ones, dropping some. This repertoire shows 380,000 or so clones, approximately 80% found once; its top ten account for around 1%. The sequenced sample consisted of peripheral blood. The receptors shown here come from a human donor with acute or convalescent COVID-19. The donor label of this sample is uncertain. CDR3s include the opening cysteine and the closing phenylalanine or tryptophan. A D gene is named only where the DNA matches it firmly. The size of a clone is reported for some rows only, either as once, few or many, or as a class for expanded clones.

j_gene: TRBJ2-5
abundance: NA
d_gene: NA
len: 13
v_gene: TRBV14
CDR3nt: TGTGCCAGCAGCCGTCGAGGAAAAGAGACCCAGTACTTC
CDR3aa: CASSRRGKETQYF

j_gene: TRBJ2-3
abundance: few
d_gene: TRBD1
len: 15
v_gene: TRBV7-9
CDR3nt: TGTGCCAGCAGCTTCCGTGAGGGGGCTGGGAATACGCAGTATTTT
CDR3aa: CASSFREGAGNTQYF

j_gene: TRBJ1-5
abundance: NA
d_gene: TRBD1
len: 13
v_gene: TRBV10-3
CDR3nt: TGTGCCATCAGTGAAACAGGGGTTCAGCCCCAGCATTTT
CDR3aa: CAISETGVQPQHF

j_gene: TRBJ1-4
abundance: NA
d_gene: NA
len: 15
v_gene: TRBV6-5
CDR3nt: TGTGCCAGCAGCCTCACCCGGGCAACTAATGAAAAACTGTTTTTT
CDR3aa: CASSLTRATNEKLFF

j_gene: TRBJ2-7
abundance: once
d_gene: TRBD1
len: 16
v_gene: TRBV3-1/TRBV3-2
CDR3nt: TGTGCCAGCAGCCAAATTCCGAGGACAGGGATTGGGGAGCAGTACTTC
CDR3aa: CASSQIPRTGIGEQYF

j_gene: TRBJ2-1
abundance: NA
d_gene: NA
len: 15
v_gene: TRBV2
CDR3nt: TGTGCCAGCAGTGACTGGGTGGAGGGCAACAATGAGCAGTTCTTC
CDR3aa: CASSDWVEGNNEQFF

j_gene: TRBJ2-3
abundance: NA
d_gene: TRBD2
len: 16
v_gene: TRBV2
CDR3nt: TGTGCCAGCAGTAGAGGACTAGCGGGAGTATCAGATACGCAGTATTTT
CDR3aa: CASSRGLAGVSDTQYF

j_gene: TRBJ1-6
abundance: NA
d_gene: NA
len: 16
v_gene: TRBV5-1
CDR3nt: TGCGCCAGCAGCCCCGACACCGGGACACAGAATTCACCCCTCCACTTT
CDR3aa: CASSPDTGTQNSPLHF

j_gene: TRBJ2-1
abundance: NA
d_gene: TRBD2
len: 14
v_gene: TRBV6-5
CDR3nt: TGTGCCAGCAGTTATGGGACTAGCCACAATGAGCAGTTCTTC
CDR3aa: CASSYGTSHNEQFF

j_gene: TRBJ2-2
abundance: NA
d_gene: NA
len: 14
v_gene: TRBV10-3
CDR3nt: TGTGCCACCGCAGGGCGGATGAACACCGGGGAGCTGTTTTTT
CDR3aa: CATAGRMNTGELFF

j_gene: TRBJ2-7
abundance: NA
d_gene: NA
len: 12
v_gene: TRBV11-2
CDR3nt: TGTGCCAGCAGCCGACAGTCTTACGAGCAGTACTTC
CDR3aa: CASSRQSYEQYF

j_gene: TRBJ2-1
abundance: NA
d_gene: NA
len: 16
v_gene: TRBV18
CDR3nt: TGTGCCAGCTCACCACCTGGACACTCAGGTGGCAATGAGCAGTTCTTC
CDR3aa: CASSPPGHSGGNEQFF

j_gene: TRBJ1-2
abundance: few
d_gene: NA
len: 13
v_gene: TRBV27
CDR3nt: TGTGCCAGCAGTTTATACGGTAACTATGGCTACACCTTC
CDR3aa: CASSLYGNYGYTF

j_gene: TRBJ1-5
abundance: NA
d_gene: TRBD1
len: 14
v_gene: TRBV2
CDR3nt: TGTGCCAGCAACGACAGGGCTAGCAATCAGCCCCAGCATTTT
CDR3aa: CASNDRASNQPQHF

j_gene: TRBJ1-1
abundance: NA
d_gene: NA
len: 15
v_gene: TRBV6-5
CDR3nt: TGTGCCAGCAGCCCCACCGGGACAATAAACACTGAAGCTTTCTTT
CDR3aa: CASSPTGTINTEAFF

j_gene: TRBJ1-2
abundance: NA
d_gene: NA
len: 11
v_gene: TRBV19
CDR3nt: TGTGCCAGTAGTATAGGGGACATTCCCACCTTC
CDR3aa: CASSIGDIPTF

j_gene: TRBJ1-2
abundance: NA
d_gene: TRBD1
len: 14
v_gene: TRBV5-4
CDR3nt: TGTGCCAGCAGCTGGCCGGACAGGGGCGGTGGCTACACCTTC
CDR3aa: CASSWPDRGGGYTF

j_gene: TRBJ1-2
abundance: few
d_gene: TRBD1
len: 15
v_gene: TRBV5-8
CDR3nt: TGTGCCAGCAGCCCCGGGACAGGGTTCGCCTATGGCTACACCTTC
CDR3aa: CASSPGTGFAYGYTF

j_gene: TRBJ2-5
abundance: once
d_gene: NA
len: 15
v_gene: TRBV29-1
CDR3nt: TGCAGCGTTCAAGCAGCGGAGGTATTCCAAGAGACCCAGTACTTC
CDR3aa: CSVQAAEVFQETQYF

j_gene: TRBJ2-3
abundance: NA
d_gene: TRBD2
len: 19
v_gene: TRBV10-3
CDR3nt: TGTGCCATCAGCGGAGCACTAGCGGGGGCAGATGGGTGGACAGATACGCAGTATTTT
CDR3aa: CAISGALAGADGWTDTQYF

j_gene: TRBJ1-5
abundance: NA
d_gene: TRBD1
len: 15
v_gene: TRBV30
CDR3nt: TGTGCCTGGAGTGCACAGGGGGCAGGCAATCAGCCCCAGCATTTT
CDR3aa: CAWSAQGAGNQPQHF

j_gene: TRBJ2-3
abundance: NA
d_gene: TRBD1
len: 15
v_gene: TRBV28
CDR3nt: TGTGCCAGCAGTCAAAGGACAGGGTTGTTAGATACGCAGTATTTT
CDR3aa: CASSQRTGLLDTQYF

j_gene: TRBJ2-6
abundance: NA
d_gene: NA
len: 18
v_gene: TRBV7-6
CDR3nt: TGTGCCAGCAGCTCACCGGTGGGGCGGGGCTCTGGGGCCAACGTCCTGACTTTC
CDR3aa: CASSSPVGRGSGANVLTF

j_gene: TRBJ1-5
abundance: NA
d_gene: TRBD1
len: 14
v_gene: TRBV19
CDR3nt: TGTGCCAGTAGTACAGACAGGGGTAGACAGCCCCAGCATTTT
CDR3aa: CASSTDRGRQPQHF

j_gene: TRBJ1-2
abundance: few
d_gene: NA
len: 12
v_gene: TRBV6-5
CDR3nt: TGTGCCAGCAGTTTACTAAACTATGGCTACACCTTC
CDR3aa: CASSLLNYGYTF

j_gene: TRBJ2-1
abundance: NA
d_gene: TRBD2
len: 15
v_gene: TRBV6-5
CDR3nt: TGTGCCAGCAGCTCGCGGCGGGAGGTACTAAATGAGCAGTTCTTC
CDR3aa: CASSSRREVLNEQFF

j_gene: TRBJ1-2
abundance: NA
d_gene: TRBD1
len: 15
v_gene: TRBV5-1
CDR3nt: TGCGCCAGCAGCCCAATCCCCCACAGGGGAGATGGCTACACCTTC
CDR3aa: CASSPIPHRGDGYTF

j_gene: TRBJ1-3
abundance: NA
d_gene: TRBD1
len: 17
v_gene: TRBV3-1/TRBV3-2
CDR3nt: TGTGCCAGCAGCCACCCCGTTGAGGGGGCGCCGGGAAACACCATATATTTT
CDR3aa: CASSHPVEGAPGNTIYF

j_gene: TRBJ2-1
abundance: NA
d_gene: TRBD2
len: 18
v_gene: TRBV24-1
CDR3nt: TGTGCCACCAGTGATCCCGCGGGGACTAGCGGGGGGATTAATGAGCAGTTCTTC
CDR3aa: CATSDPAGTSGGINEQFF

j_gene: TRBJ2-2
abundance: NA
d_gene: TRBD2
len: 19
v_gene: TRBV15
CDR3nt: TGTGCCACCAGCAGAGATTGGAGTAGCGGGGGGGCCGGAACCGGGGAGCTGTTTTTT
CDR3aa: CATSRDWSSGGAGTGELFF

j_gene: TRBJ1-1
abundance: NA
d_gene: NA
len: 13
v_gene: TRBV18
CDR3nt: TGTGCCAGCTCATCGCGTCGGGACAACGAAGCTTTCTTT
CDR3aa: CASSSRRDNEAFF

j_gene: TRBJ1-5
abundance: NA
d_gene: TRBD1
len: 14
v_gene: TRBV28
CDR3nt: TGTGCCAGCATGGGGACAGGGGTTTGGCAGCCCCAGCATTTT
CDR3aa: CASMGTGVWQPQHF

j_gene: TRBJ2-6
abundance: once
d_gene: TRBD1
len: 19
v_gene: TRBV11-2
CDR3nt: TGTGCCAGCAGCCCTATTTGGGGACAGGGGGCTAGTGGGGCCAACGTCCTGACTTTC
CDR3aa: CASSPIWGQGASGANVLTF

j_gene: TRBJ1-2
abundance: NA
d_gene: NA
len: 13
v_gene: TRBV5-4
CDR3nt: TGTGCCAGCAGCTTTAGACGGCGGATAGGCTACACCTTC
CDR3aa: CASSFRRRIGYTF

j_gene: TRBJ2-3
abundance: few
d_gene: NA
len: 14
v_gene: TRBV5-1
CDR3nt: TGCGCCAGCAGCATACAGAGTAGCACAGATACGCAGTATTTT
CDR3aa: CASSIQSSTDTQYF

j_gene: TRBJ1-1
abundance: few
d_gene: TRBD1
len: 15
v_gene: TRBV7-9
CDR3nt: TGTGCCAGCAGCTATCCTCGGACAGGGTCCCCTGAAGCTTTCTTT
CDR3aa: CASSYPRTGSPEAFF

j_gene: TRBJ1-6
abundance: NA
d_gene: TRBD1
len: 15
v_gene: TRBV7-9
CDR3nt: TGTGCCAGCAGCAGACAGGGGGCGCGAGATTCACCCCTCCACTTT
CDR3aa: CASSRQGARDSPLHF

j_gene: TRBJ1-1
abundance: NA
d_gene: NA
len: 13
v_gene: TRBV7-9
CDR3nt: TGTGCCAGCAGCTTAAGCAGGGACACTGAAGCTTTCTTT
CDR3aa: CASSLSRDTEAFF

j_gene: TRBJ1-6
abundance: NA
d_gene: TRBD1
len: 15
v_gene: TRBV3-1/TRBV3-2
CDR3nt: TGTGCCAGCAGCCTCAGGGACAGCTTAAATTCACCCCTCCACTTT
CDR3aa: CASSLRDSLNSPLHF

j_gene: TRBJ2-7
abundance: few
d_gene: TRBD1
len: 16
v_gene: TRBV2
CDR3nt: TGTGCCAGCAGTGAAGCGCTTCGGACAGGGGGCTACGAGCAGTACTTC
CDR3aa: CASSEALRTGGYEQYF

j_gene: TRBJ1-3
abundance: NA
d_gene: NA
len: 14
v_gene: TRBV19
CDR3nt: TGTGCCAGTAGTAATCCCCTCTCTGGAAACACCATATATTTT
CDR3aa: CASSNPLSGNTIYF

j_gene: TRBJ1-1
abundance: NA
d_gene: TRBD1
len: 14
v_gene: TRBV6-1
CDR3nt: TGTGCCAGCAGTGACAGGGGGCCTGGCACTGAAGCTTTCTTT
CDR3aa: CASSDRGPGTEAFF

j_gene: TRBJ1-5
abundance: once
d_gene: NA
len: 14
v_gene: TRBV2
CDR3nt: TGTGCCAGCAGGGTACAGGGTATCAATCAGCCCCAGCATTTT
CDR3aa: CASRVQGINQPQHF

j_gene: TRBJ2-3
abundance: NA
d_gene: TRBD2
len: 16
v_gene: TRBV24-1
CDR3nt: TGTGCCACCAGTGACCACACTAGCGGGAGGGCAGATACGCAGTATTTT
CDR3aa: CATSDHTSGRADTQYF